A single TCR beta chain is shown here with its context. Here immunoSEQ multiplex PCR was the method, and the copy in TCRdb shows in-frame clones only, minus some. The data contain 600,000 to 700,000 clones, more than 70% of them singletons. This sample is drawn from a study of shared clonotypes between healthy human individuals. About the research overall: Each donor contributed plates that comprised three CD4 naive, three CD4 memory, two CD8 naive and one CD8 memory.

V lost 0 bases, J lost 4 bases, and 2 bases stayed unmatched. CDR1 is SGHNT, CDR2 YYREEE, per germline (reference sequence). This CDR3 contains 15 residues. Material: memory CD4+ T cells sorted from blood. Specified subset: CD45RA-negative fraction. V is TRBV5-4 and J is TRBJ1-5; 9 bases are shared with TRBD1. The receptor was derived from a woman in her 30s in good health. In nucleotides, the CDR3 is TGTGCCAGCAGCTTGGACAGGGGGCTTAATCAGCCCCAGCATTTT. It yields the protein CASSLDRGLNQPQHF.